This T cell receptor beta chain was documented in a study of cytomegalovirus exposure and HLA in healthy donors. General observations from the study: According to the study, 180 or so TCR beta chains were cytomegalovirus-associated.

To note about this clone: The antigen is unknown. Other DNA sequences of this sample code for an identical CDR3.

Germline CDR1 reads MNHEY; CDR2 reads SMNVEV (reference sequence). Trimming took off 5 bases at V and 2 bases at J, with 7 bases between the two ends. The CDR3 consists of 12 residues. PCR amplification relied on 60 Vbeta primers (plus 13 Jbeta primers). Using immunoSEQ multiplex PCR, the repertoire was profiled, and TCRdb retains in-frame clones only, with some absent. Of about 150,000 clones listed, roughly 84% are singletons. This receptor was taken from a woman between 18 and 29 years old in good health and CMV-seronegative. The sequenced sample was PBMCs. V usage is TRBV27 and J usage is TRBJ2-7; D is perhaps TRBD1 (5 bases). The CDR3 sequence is CASSPTAYEQYF. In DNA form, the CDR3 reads TGTGCCAGCAGTCCGACAGCCTACGAGCAGTACTTC.